The 10 T cell receptor beta chains below come from one sample, sequenced in a study of post-analysis software for immune sequencing data. Study-level findings and limits: Relative to controls, patients had about five TRBV segments at higher frequency, with TRBV5-6, TRBV5-1 and TRBV20-1 among these.

Each TCR beta cDNA library carried unique molecular identifiers. Using its own MiXCR run on the PCR reads, TCRdb lists one record per CDR3 protein. The sample shows about 820,000 distinct CDR3 sequences, 53% of them seen only once. These receptors have no identified antigens. Source material: blood. The origin of the receptors is a girl aged 5 to 17 with multiple sclerosis.

The chain employs TRBV6-6 and TRBJ2-7; no firm D call. This CDR3 spans 14 amino acids. Trimming left V 2 bases short and J 1 base short, with 9 bases between. In germline, CDR1 is MNHNY, CDR2 SVGAGI (reference sequence). CDR3 DNA: TGTGCCAGCAGTTACGCCAGTAAGTCCTACGAGCAGTACTTC. Amino acids: CASSYASKSYEQYF.

The rearrangement links TRBV11-2 to TRBJ1-5; weak D call: TRBD1 (5 bases). CDR1 SGHAT and CDR2 FQNNGV come from the germline V gene. V dropped 1 base and J dropped 1 base, with 17 bases sitting between them. The length of the CDR3 is 18 residues. The CDR3 region has the DNA TGTGCCAGCAGCTTAGGACGTGACAGTTTAGGGAGCAATCAGCCCCAGCATTTT. This sequence encodes CASSLGRDSLGSNQPQHF.

The chain is built from TRBV20-1 and TRBJ2-5, with 9 bases lining up with TRBD1. The J call may be in error: the DNA end matches TRBJ2-7 better. The V gene's germline CDR1 is DFQATT and CDR2 SNEGSKA (reference sequence). The CDR3 length is 15 residues. CDR3 bases: TGCAGTGCTAGCGTTACAGGGGGCTTCCCCTACGAGCAGTACTTC. Its translation: CSASVTGGFPYEQYF.

This sequence joins TRBV25-1 and TRBJ2-1, with TRBD2 matching over 8 bases. V trimming: 3 bases; J trimming: 7 bases; junction bases outside the gene matches: 8. This CDR3 region has 15 residues. Germline V gives CDR1 MGHDK, CDR2 SYGVNS. CDR3 nucleotide sequence: TGTGCCAGCAGTGAGCCGGGGGGGCCGCGAAATGAGCAGTTCTTC. The encoded protein is CASSEPGGPRNEQFF.

The chain carries TRBV12-3 or TRBV12-4 and TRBJ2-1; 8 bases are shared with TRBD2. The CDR3 has 15 residues. J was trimmed by 7 bases and V by 5 bases; bases with no gene match: 10. The DNA for the CDR3 is TGTGCCAGCAGTCCCGAGCGGGGGAGGGGGAATGAGCAGTTCTTC. This translates into CASSPERGRGNEQFF.

The chain joins TRBV7-3 to TRBJ1-1; D not resolved. The length of the CDR3 is 13 residues. Trimming took 6 bases from V and 6 from J, leaving 14 bases between them. CDR1 is SGHTA, CDR2 FQGTGA, per germline. CDR3: CASSKREFAEAFF. CDR3 in DNA: TGTGCCAGCAGTAAGAGGGAGTTCGCTGAAGCTTTCTTT.

The V call is TRBV6-5, the J call TRBJ2-1; a possible D gene is TRBD2 (7 bases). The CDR3 is 15 amino acids. Trimming left V 7 bases short and J 9 bases short, with 22 bases between. Germline V gives CDR1 MNHEY, CDR2 SVGAGI. CDR3 coding DNA: TGTGCCAGCACCCAACTAGGAGGGGGGGATAGTGAGCAGTTCTTC. Its protein product is CASTQLGGGDSEQFF.

The J gene is TRBJ1-1, the V gene TRBV29-1; D is ambiguous. The CDR3 sequence is 12 residues long. The ends were cut back, 0 bases at V and 6 bases at J, with 8 bases in the middle. From germline, CDR1 is SQVTM and CDR2 ANQGSEA. For the CDR3, the DNA is TGCAGCGTTGAAGACGTGGGATCTGAAGCTTTCTTT. Amino acid sequence: CSVEDVGSEAFF.

The chain couples TRBV12-3 or TRBV12-4 to TRBJ2-3; 8 positions agree with TRBD1. This CDR3 is 17 amino acids long. V gave up 0 bases and J gave up 8 bases; unmatched junction bases: 13. DNA for the CDR3: TGTGCCAGCAGTTTAGCCTTGGGGGACAGGACGGGGAGTACGCAGTATTTT. Residues: CASSLALGDRTGSTQYF.

This clonotype is a singleton in its sample. The chain links TRBV5-4 to TRBJ1-2; D is uncertain. This CDR3 contains 15 residues. The ends were cut back, 6 bases at V and 0 bases at J, with 15 bases in the middle. Germline V lookup: CDR1 SGHNT, CDR2 YYREEE (reference sequence). Written as DNA, the CDR3 is TGTGCCAGCACCCACTACCGGGAAGCTAACTATGGCTACACCTTC. Its protein product is CASTHYREANYGYTF. The full variable domain, its missing parts supplied by reference TRBV5-4 and TRBJ1-2, is ETGVTQSPTHLIKTRGQQVTLRCSSQSGHNTVSWYQQALGQGPQFIFQYYREEENGRGNFPPRFSGLQFPNYSSELNVNALELDDSALYLCASTHYREANYGYTFGSGTRLTVV.